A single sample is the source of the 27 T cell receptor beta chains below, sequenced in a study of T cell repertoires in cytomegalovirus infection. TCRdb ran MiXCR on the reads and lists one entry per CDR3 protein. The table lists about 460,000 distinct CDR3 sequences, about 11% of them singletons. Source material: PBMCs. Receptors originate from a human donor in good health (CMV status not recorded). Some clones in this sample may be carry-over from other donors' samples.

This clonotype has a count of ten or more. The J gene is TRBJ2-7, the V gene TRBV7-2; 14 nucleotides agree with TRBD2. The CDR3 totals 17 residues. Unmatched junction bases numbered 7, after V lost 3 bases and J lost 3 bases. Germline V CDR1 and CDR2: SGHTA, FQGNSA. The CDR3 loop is CASSFGTSGGRGYEQYF. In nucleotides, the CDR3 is TGTGCCAGCAGCTTTGGGACTAGCGGGGGACGGGGCTACGAGCAGTACTTC.

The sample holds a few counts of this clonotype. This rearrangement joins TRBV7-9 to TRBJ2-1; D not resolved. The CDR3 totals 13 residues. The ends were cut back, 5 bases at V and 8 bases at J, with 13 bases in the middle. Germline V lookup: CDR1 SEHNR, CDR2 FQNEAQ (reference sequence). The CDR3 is CASSTVAGHEQFF. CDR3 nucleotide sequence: TGTGCCAGCAGCACCGTCGCCGGGCATGAGCAGTTCTTC.

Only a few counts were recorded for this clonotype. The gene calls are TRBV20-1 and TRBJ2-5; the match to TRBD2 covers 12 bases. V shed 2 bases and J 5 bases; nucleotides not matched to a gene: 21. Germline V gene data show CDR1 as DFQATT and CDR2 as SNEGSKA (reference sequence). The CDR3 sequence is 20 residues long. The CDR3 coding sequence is TGCAGTGCTAGATTGGTTGGGGCTAGCGGGAGGGGTCTCCGGGCGGAGACCCAGTACTTC. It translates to CSARLVGASGRGLRAETQYF.

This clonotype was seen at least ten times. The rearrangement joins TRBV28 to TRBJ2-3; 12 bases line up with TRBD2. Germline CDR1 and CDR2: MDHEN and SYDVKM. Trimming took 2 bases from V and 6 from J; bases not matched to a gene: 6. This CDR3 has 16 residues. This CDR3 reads CASSLKLAGGADTQYF. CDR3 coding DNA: TGTGCCAGCAGTTTAAAACTAGCGGGAGGAGCGGATACGCAGTATTTT.

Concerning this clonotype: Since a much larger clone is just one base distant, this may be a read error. In DNA form, the CDR3 reads TGTGCCAGCAGCTTAGCTGAAACAAGGAGCGGCTACACCTTC. It translates to CASSLAETRSGYTF. V gene TRBV7-4 combines with J gene TRBJ1-2; D not resolved. The CDR3 totals 14 residues. CDR1 and CDR2 (germline): SGHVT, SQSDAQ. V dropped 0 bases and J dropped 8 bases, with 13 bases sitting between them. The full variable domain, rest sourced from reference TRBV7-4 and TRBJ1-2, is GAGVSQSPRYKVAKRGRDVALRCDSISGHVTLYWYRQTLGQGSEVLTYSQSDAQRDKSGRPSGRFSAERPERSVSTLKIQRTEQGDSAVYLCASSLAETRSGYTFGSGTRLTVV.

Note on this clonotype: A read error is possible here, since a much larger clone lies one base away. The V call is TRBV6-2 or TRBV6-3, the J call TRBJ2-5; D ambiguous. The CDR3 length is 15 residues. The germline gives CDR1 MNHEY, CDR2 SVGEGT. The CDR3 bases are TGTGCCAGCAGTCCACCGCCCTGGACGTTGGAGACCCAGCACTTC. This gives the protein CASSPPPWTLETQHF.

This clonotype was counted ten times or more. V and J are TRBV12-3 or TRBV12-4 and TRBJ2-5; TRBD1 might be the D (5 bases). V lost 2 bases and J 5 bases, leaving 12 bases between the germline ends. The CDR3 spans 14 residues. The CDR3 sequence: CASSLRAGFETQYF. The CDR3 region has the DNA TGTGCCAGCAGTTTACGGGCAGGGTTCGAGACCCAGTACTTC.

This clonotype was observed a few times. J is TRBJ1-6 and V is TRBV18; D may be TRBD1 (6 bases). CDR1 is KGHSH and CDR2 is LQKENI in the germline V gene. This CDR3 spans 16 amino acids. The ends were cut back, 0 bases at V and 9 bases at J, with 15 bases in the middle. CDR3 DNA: TGTGCCAGCTCACCACCTTGGGCAGGGGCGATTTCACCCCTCCACTTT. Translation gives CASSPPWAGAISPLHF.

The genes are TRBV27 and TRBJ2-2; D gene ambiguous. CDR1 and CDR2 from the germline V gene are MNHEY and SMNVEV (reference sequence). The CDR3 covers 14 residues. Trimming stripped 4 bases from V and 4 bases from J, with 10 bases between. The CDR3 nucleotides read TGTGCCAGCAGTTCAAAAACGGGCACCGGGGAGCTGTTTTTT. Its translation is CASSSKTGTGELFF.

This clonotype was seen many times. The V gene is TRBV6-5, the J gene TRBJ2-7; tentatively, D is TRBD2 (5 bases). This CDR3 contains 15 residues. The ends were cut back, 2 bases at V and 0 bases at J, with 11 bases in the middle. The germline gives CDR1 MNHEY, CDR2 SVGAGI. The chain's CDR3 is CASSYRDGGSYEQYF. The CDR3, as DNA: TGTGCCAGCAGTTACAGGGATGGAGGCTCCTACGAGCAGTACTTC.

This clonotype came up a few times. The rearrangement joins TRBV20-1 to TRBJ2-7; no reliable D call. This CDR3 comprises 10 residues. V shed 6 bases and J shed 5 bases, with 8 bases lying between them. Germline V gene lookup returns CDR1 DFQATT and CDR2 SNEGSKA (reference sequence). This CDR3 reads CSASTDEQYF. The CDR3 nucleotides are TGCAGTGCCTCGACTGACGAGCAGTACTTC.

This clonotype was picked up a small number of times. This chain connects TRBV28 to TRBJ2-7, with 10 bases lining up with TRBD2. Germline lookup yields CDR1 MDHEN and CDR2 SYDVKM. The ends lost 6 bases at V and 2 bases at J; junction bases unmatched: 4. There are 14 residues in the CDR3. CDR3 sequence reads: CASRASGSPYEQYF. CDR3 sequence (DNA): TGTGCCAGCAGGGCTAGCGGGAGCCCCTACGAGCAGTACTTC.

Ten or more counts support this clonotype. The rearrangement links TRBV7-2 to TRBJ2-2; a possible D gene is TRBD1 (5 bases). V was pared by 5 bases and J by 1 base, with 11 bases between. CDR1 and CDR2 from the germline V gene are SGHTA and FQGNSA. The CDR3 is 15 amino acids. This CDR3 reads CASSQGIVNTGELFF. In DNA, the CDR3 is TGTGCCAGCAGCCAGGGTATAGTGAACACCGGGGAGCTGTTTTTT.

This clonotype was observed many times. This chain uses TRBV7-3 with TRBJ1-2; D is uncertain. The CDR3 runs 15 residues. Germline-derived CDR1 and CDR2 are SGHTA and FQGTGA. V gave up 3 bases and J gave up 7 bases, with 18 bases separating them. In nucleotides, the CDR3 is TGTGCCAGCAGCTTTTTAGCAGGCCCCATGAGTGGCTACACCTTC. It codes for CASSFLAGPMSGYTF.

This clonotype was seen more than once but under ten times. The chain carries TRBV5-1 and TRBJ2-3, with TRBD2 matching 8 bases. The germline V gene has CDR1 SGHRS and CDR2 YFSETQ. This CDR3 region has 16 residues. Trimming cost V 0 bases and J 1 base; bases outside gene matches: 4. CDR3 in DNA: TGCGCCAGCAGCTTGGGCCCAGCGGGAGGCACAGATACGCAGTATTTT. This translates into CASSLGPAGGTDTQYF.

The chain's CDR3 is CASSEVAGMNTEAFF. The CDR3, as DNA: TGTGCCAGCAGTGAAGTCGCAGGGATGAACACTGAAGCTTTCTTT. V is TRBV2 and J is TRBJ1-1, with a possible D match to TRBD1 (5 bases). Trimming took off 1 base at V and 0 bases at J, with 9 bases between the two ends. The CDR3 spans 15 residues. CDR1 is SNHLY, CDR2 FYNNEI, per germline.

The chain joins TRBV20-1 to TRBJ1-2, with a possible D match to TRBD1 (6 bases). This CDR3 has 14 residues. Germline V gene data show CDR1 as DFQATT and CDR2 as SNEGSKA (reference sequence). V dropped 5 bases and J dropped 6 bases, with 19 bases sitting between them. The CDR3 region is CSAPRDTFGNGYTF. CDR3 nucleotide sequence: TGCAGTGCTCCCCGGGACACTTTTGGGAATGGCTACACCTTC.

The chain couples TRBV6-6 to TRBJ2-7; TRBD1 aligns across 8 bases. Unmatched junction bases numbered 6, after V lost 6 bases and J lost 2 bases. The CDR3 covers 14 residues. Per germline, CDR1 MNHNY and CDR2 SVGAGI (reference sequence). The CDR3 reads CASRLWTGTYEQYF. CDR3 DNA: TGTGCCAGCAGGCTATGGACAGGGACCTACGAGCAGTACTTC.

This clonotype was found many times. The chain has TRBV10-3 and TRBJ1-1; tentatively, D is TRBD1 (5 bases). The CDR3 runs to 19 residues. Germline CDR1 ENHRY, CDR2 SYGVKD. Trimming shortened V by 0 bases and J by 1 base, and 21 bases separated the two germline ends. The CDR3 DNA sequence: TGTGCCATCAGTGAGTCGGTGTTACCAACAGGAGTATCGAACACTGAAGCTTTCTTT. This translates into CAISESVLPTGVSNTEAFF.

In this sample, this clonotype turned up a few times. The CDR3 loop is CASSQEGGTTDTQYF. CDR3 DNA: TGTGCCAGCAGCCAAGAAGGCGGGACCACAGATACGCAGTATTTT. This chain links TRBV4-2 with TRBJ2-3; maybe TRBD2 (6 bases). The CDR3 is 15 amino acids. V shed 0 bases and J shed 2 bases, with 9 bases lying between them. CDR1 is LGHNA and CDR2 is YNFKEQ in the germline V gene.

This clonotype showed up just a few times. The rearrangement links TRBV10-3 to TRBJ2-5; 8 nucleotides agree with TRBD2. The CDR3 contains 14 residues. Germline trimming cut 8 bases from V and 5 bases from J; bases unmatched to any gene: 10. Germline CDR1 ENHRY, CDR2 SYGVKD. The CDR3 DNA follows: TGTGCCATCGGTTCCGGGGGGGCCGGGGAGACCCAGTACTTC. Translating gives CAIGSGGAGETQYF.

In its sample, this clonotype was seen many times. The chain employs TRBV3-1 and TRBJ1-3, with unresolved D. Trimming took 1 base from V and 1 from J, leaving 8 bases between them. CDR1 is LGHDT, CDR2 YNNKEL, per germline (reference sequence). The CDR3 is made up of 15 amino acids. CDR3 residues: CASSQGLASGNTIYF. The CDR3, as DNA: TGTGCCAGCAGCCAAGGTTTAGCTTCTGGAAACACCATATATTTT.

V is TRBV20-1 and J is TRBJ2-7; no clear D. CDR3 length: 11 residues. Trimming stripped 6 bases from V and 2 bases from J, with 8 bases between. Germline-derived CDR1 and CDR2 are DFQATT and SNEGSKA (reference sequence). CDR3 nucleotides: TGCAGTGCCAATTACGCCTACGAGCAGTACTTC. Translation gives CSANYAYEQYF.

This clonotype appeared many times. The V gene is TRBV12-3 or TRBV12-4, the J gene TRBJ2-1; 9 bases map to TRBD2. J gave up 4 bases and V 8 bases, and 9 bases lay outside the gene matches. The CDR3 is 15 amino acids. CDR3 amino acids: CASQPNSGGYNEQFF. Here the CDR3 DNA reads TGTGCCAGCCAACCCAATAGCGGGGGATACAATGAGCAGTTCTTC.

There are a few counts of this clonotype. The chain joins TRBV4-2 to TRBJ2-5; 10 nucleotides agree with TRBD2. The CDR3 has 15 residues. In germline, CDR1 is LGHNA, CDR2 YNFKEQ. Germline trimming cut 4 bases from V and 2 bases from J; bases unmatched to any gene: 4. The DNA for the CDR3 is TGTGCCAGCAGCCCTAGCGGGGGTTCACAAGAGACCCAGTACTTC. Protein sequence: CASSPSGGSQETQYF.

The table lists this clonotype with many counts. CDR3 coding DNA: TGTGCCAGCAGCTTAGCACCGGGGAGATCCACAGATACGCAGTATTTT. Its translation: CASSLAPGRSTDTQYF. This rearrangement joins TRBV7-8 to TRBJ2-3, with a weak D call TRBD2 (5 bases). Trimming pared 0 bases from V and 2 bases from J, leaving 12 bases between. Looked up from germline, CDR1 is SGHVS and CDR2 is FQNEAQ. The CDR3 runs 16 residues.

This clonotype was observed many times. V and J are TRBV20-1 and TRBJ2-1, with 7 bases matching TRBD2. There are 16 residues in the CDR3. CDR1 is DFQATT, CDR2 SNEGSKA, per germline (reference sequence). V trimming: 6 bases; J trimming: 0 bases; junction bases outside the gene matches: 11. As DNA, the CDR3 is TGCAGTGCCCAGGTGGAGCGGGGCCGCTCCTACAATGAGCAGTTCTTC. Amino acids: CSAQVERGRSYNEQFF.